This TCR beta chain originates from a study of blood T cell repertoires in COVID-19 (dated by TCRdb to 2018 to 2020). Describing the broader study: Samples from collaborators originated in the United States, Italy and Spain and spanned both the acute and convalescent phases of COVID-19. The prospective study material was composed of cDNA or gDNA derived from T cells, B-cell-depleted T cells, or PBMCs. The dataset comprised deeply sampled blood TCRbeta repertoires from subjects exposed to, actively infected with, or recovered from COVID-19. The repertoires were made available in a free public database intended to serve as a resource for research on the immune response to SARS-CoV-2. Samples came from the ongoing ImmuneRACE study (first 160 participants) plus 1,254 subjects from 6 global collaborators. Sample metadata almost always included a de-identified subject ID, COVID-19 status, age in years and sex. Where HLA class I and class II types were available, the types were taken from metadata supplied by the sample provider, not from assay-based typing. General conclusions and limits of the study: Clinical and demographic metadata were provided uncurated, with the amount varying by source and participant.

Including the terminal cysteine and phenylalanine, the CDR3 comprises 16 residues. Only the CDR3 DNA stays, 48 bases, in frame from base 1. Per the germline V gene (reference sequence), MNHNY is the CDR1 and SVGAGI is the CDR2. V gives up 2 bases and J gives up 8 bases, and the segment between their germline ends measures 21 bases. TCRbeta CDR3 regions were amplified from genomic DNA by means of the immunoSEQ Assay, a bias-controlled multiplex PCR. The authors processed their data as follows. The number of nucleated cells in each sample was estimated from the amplification of reference gene primers within the assay. To quantify the absolute abundance of each unique TCRbeta CDR3 rearrangement, sequence reads were collapsed and filtered. Productive Simpson clonality was computed per sample as the square root of Simpson's diversity index over productive rearrangements. Imported from immuneACCESS, the table was reduced by TCRdb to in-frame sequences with V and J called. These copies leave out some clones; in studies compared against another copy, an unresolved V gene accounts for under half, and the cause of the remainder is not known. D and trimming come from the DNA, and the V and J calls and clone size come from that table. This sample lists 250,000 to 300,000 clones; 82% were detected once. About 3.4% of the sample is held by the ten biggest clonotypes.

Whole blood was collected in K2EDTA tubes by collaborating institutions according to the institutions' own protocols. Collaborator samples were shipped for TCRbeta analysis as frozen whole blood, isolated PBMCs, or DNA extracted from either sample type. Remarks on this clone: Its antigen is unknown. No quality values exist for individual bases; no much larger clone is one base distant.

The receptor's source is a woman aged 18-29 years with acute or convalescent COVID-19. The V and J segments used are TRBV6-6 and TRBJ1-2; TRBD1 is a possible D gene, resting on 6 matching bases. Sequenced input: peripheral blood. The nucleotide sequence is TGTGCCAGCAGTTACGATTCAGGGGTTACTCTTACAGGCTACACCTTC. This translates into CASSYDSGVTLTGYTF.